This TCR beta chain was obtained from a study of early T cells in non-severe SARS-CoV-2 infection. Study in general: Unsorted whole-blood RNA was sequenced in bulk, leaving chains unpaired. General study results and limits: Matching results from VDJdb favored anti-spike CD8 responses, leaving private and CD4 specificities undetected.

Germline V lookup: CDR1 KGHSH, CDR2 LQKENI. Trimming took off 3 bases at V and 5 bases at J, with 10 bases between the two ends. This CDR3 is 14 amino acids long. The TCR library protocol was used to attach unique molecular identifiers. These identifiers were attached to individual cDNA molecules. MiXCR, applied by TCRdb to the 5' RACE reads, yields one record per CDR3 protein. The sample lists about 77,000 distinct CDR3 sequences; 5% were seen once. This clonotype was found a few times. The antigen is unknown. The material was whole blood, obtained at baseline. The sequence was obtained from an adult who was a healthcare worker with PCR-confirmed SARS-CoV-2 infection or an uninfected control (not recorded which). This sequence joins TRBV18 and TRBJ1-4, with a possible D match to TRBD1 (6 bases). CDR3 DNA sequence: TGTGCCAGCTCACCGAACAGGGTGAATGAAAAACTGTTTTTT. Protein sequence: CASSPNRVNEKLFF.